Below are 9 T cell receptor beta chains sequenced from a single sample in a study of T cells in Graves' hyperthyroidism and ophthalmopathy. Template material for amplifying TCR beta CDR3 regions consisted of RNA transcripts. During a first-round RT-PCR of the TCR CDR3, the HTBI primer set was used. TCRdb fed the multiplex PCR reads into MiXCR, producing one record per CDR3 protein. The sample lists 350,000 or so distinct CDR3 sequences; approximately 18% were seen once. The sample taken for sequencing was blood. Receptors were obtained from a woman in her fifties or sixties with Graves' hyperthyroidism.

The rearrangement links TRBV7-3 to TRBJ2-1; 7 positions match TRBD1. In germline, CDR1 is SGHTA, CDR2 FQGTGA. The V gene end was trimmed by 5 bases and the J gene end by 2 bases; junction bases not matched to a gene: 6. This CDR3 is built from 15 residues. Written as DNA, the CDR3 is TGTGCCAGCAGCACACAGGGGTCCCCCTACAATGAGCAGTTCTTC. Its protein product is CASSTQGSPYNEQFF. The whole variable domain, remainder taken from reference TRBV7-3 and TRBJ2-1, is GAGVSQTPSNKVTEKGKYVELRCDPISGHTALYWYRQSLGQGPEFLIYFQGTGAADDSGLPNDRFFAVRPEGSVSTLKIQRTERGDSAVYLCASSTQGSPYNEQFFGPGTRLTVL.

This clonotype was recorded many times. This chain uses TRBV18 with TRBJ2-7, with TRBD1 matching over 7 bases. This CDR3 has 15 residues. In germline, CDR1 is KGHSH, CDR2 LQKENI. Germline trimming cut 4 bases from V and 2 bases from J; bases unmatched to any gene: 8. The CDR3 region is CASSLGQQNPYEQYV. In DNA form, the CDR3 reads TGTGCCAGCTCACTGGGACAGCAGAACCCCTACGAGCAGTACGTC.

This clonotype came up a few times. This rearrangement joins TRBV5-1 to TRBJ2-5; 10 bases align to TRBD2. The J segment lost 4 bases and the V segment lost 9 bases, leaving 12 bases of the junction unmatched. The V gene's germline CDR1 is SGHRS and CDR2 YFSETQ. The CDR3 runs to 15 residues. The CDR3 here is CATASTAGGPETQYF. The CDR3 DNA sequence: TGCGCCACCGCCTCGACAGCGGGAGGGCCAGAGACCCAGTACTTC. The full variable domain, in which reference TRBV5-1 and TRBJ2-5 provide the parts outside the CDR3, is KAGVTQTPRYLIKTRGQQVTLSCSPISGHRSVSWYQQTPGQGLQFLFEYFSETQRNKGNFPGRFSGRQFSNSRSEMNVSTLELGDSALYLCATASTAGGPETQYFGPGTRLLVL.

Ten or more counts support this clonotype. The chain has TRBV6-1 and TRBJ2-2; 8 positions agree with TRBD2. This CDR3 region has 15 residues. V trimming: 6 bases; J trimming: 1 base; junction bases outside the gene matches: 4. Germline V gives CDR1 MNHNS, CDR2 SASEGT. The CDR3 sequence: CASRPSGRNTGELFF. Written as DNA, the CDR3 is TGTGCCAGCAGACCCAGCGGGAGGAACACCGGGGAGCTGTTTTTT.

The table lists this clonotype with many counts. This chain links TRBV2 with TRBJ2-1; 9 bases fit TRBD2. The CDR3 runs to 14 residues. V lost 3 bases to trimming and J lost 10 bases; unmatched junction nucleotides: 7. Germline V gene sequence: CDR1 SNHLY, CDR2 FYNNEI. This chain's CDR3 is CASSEAGGPREQFF. In nucleotides, the CDR3 is TGTGCCAGCAGTGAGGCGGGAGGGCCGAGAGAGCAGTTCTTC. The variable domain in full, with the rest retrieved from reference TRBV2 and TRBJ2-1, is EPEVTQTPSHQVTQMGQEVILRCVPISNHLYFYWYRQILGQKVEFLVSFYNNEISEKSEIFDDQFSVERPDGSNFTLKIRSTKLEDSAMYFCASSEAGGPREQFFGPGTRLTVL.

This clonotype turned up a few times. The chain is built from TRBV11-3 and TRBJ2-7; D unresolved. The CDR3 has 13 residues. Germline CDR1 SGHNT, CDR2 YENEEA. Trimming removed 5 bases from V and 3 bases from J, with 11 bases in between. CDR3 sequence: CASSPPGRYEQYF. CDR3 in DNA: TGTGCCAGCAGCCCCCCCGGACGCTACGAGCAGTACTTC.

The chain carries TRBV20-1 and TRBJ2-1; 8 bases are a match to TRBD2. The CDR3 is made up of 18 amino acids. Germline V gives CDR1 DFQATT, CDR2 SNEGSKA (reference sequence). CDR3 nucleotides: TGCAGCGTGAGAGCGTCCGGGAGGGTCCTAGGAGCCTACAATGAGCAGTTCTTC. It translates to CSVRASGRVLGAYNEQFF.

This chain links TRBV2 with TRBJ2-7; possibly TRBD2 for D (5 bases). The germline V and J ends were trimmed by 1 base and 6 bases, with 10 bases remaining between them. This CDR3 comprises 13 residues. The V gene's germline CDR1 is SNHLY and CDR2 FYNNEI. The CDR3 spells CASSEERSAEQYF. CDR3 bases: TGTGCCAGCAGTGAAGAGCGGTCAGCCGAGCAGTACTTC.

In its sample, this clonotype was seen many times. V gene TRBV6-1 combines with J gene TRBJ2-1; maybe TRBD1 (6 bases). Trimming took off 3 bases at V and 8 bases at J, with 17 bases between the two ends. This CDR3 region has 15 residues. Germline V CDR1 and CDR2: MNHNS, SASEGT. CDR3 residues: CASSDRQRGGHEQFF. Written as DNA, the CDR3 is TGTGCCAGCAGTGACCGGCAGAGAGGGGGTCATGAGCAGTTCTTC.